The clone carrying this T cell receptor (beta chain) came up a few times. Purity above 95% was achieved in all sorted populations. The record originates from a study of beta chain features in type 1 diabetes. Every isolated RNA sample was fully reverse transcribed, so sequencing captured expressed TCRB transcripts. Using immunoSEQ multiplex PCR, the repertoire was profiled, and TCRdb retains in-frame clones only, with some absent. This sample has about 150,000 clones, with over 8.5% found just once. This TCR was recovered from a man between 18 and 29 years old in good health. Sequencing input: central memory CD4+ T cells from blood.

CDR3 DNA: TGTGCCAGCAGCTTAGTGGCGGGAACGAACACAGATACGCAGTATTTT. Protein product: CASSLVAGTNTDTQYF. This chain links TRBV11-2 with TRBJ2-3; perhaps TRBD2 as D (6 bases). The V end was cut by 1 base, the J end by 2 bases, with 13 bases between. CDR1 is SGHAT and CDR2 is FQNNGV in the germline V gene. CDR3 length: 16 residues. Variable domain in full (rest from reference TRBV11-2 and TRBJ2-3): EAGVAQSPRYKIIEKRQSVAFWCNPISGHATLYWYQQILGQGPKLLIQFQNNGVVDDSQLPKDRFSAERLKGVDSTLKIQPAKLEDSAVYLCASSLVAGTNTDTQYFGPGTRLTVL.